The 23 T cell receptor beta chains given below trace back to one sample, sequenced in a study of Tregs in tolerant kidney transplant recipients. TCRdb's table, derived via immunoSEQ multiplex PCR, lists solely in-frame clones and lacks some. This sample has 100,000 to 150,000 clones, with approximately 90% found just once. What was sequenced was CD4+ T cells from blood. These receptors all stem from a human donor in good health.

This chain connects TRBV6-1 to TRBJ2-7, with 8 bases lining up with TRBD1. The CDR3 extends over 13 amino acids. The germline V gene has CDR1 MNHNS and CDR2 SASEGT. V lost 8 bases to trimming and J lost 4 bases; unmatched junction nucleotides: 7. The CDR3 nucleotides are TGTGCCAGCTCCCGGGACAGGAATTACGAGCAGTACTTC. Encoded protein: CASSRDRNYEQYF.

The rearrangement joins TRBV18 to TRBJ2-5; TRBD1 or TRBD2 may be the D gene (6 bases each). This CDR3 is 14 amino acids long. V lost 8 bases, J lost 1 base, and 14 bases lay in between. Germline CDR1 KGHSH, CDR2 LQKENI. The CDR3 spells CASTPEGGQETQYF. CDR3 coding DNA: TGTGCCAGCACGCCGGAGGGGGGCCAAGAGACCCAGTACTTC. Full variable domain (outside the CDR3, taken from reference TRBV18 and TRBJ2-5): NAGVMQNPRHLVRRRGQEARLRCSPMKGHSHVYWYRQLPEEGLKFMVYLQKENIIDESGMPKERFSAEFPKEGPSILRIQQVVRGDSAAYFCASTPEGGQETQYFGPGTRLLVL.

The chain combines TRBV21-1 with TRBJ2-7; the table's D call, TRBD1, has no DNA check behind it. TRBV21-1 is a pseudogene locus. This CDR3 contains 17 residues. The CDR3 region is CASSKCPGTIRAYEQYF. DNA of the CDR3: TGTGCCAGCAGCAAATGCCCTGGGACAATCCGGGCCTACGAGCAGTACTTC.

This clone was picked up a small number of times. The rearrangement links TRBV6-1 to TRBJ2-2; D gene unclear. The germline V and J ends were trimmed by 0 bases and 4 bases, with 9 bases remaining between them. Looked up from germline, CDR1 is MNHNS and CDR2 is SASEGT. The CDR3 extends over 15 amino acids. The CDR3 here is CASSEAHGSTGELFF. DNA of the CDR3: TGTGCCAGCAGTGAAGCGCACGGCAGCACCGGGGAGCTGTTTTTT.

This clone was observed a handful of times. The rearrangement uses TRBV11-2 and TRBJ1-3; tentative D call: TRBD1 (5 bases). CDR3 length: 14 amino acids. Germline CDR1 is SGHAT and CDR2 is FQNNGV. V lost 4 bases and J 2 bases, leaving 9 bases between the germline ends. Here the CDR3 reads CASSYPGPGNTIYF. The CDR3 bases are TGTGCCAGCAGCTACCCGGGACCTGGAAACACCATATATTTT.

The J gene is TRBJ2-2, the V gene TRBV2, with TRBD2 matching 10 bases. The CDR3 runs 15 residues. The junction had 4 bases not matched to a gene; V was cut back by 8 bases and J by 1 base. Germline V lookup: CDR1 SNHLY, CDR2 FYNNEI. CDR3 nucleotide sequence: TGTGCCAGCGTAGGACTAGCGGTGAACACCGGGGAGCTGTTTTTT. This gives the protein CASVGLAVNTGELFF.

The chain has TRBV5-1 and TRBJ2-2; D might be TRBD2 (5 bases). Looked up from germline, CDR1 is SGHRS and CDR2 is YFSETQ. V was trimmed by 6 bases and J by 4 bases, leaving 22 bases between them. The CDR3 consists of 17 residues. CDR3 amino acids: CASTTNGGLRGTGELFF. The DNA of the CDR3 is TGCGCCAGCACCACAAATGGAGGCCTGCGCGGCACCGGGGAGCTGTTTTTT.

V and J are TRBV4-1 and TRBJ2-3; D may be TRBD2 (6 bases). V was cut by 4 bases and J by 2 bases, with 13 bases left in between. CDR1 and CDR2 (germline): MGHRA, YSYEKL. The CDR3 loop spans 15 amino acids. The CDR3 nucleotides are TGCGCCAGCAGCCTACAGCGGAGGGCCACAGATACGCAGTATTTT. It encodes CASSLQRRATDTQYF.

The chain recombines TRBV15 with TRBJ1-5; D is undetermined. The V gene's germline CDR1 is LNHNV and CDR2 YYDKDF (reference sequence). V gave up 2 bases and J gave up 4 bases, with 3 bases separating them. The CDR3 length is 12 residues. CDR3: CATSRYNQPQHF. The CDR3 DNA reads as TGTGCCACCAGCAGATATAATCAGCCCCAGCATTTT.

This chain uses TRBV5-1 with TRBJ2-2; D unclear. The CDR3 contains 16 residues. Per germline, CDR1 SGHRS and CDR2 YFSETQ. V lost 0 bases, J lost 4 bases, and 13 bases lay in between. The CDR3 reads CASSLGSEVITGELFF. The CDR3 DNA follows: TGCGCCAGCAGCTTGGGGTCTGAGGTGATCACCGGGGAGCTGTTTTTT.

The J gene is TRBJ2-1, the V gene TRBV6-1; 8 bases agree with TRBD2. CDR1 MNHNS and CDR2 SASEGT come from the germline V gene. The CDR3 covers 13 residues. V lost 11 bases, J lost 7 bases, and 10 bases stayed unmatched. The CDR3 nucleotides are TGTGCCTATGAAGGGACTAGTTTGAATGAGCAGTTCTTC. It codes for CAYEGTSLNEQFF.

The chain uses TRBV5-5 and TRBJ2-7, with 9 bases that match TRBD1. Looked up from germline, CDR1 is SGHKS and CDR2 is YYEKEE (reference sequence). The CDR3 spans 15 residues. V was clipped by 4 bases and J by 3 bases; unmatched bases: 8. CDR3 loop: CASSPTGTGIYEQYF. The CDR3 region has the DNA TGTGCCAGCAGCCCAACCGGGACAGGGATCTACGAGCAGTACTTC.

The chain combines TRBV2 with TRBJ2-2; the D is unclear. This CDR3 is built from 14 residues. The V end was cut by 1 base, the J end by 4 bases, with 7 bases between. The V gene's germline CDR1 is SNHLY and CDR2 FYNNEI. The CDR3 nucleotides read TGTGCCAGCAGTGAAGTAGGGCCCACCGGGGAGCTGTTTTTT. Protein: CASSEVGPTGELFF.

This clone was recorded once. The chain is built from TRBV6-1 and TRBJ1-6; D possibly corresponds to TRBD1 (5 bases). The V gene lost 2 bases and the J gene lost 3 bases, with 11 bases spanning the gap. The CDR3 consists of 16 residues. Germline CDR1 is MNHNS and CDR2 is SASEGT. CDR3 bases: TGTGCCAGCAGTGAAACCGGGGGGTACTATAATTCACCCCTCCACTTT. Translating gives CASSETGGYYNSPLHF.

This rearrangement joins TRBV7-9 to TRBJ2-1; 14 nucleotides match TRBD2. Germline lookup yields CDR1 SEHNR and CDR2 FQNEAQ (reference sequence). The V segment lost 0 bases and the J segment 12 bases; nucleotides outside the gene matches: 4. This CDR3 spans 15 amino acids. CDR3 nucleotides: TGTGCCAGCAGCTTAGCGGTTGGGACTAGCGGGAGGCAGTTCTTC. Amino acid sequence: CASSLAVGTSGRQFF.

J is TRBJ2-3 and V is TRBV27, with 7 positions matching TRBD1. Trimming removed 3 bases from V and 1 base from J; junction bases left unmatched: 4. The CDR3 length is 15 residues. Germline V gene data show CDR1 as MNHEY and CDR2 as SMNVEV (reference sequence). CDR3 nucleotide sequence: TGTGCCAGCAGTTTGGACAGGTCTGGCACAGATACGCAGTATTTT. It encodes CASSLDRSGTDTQYF.

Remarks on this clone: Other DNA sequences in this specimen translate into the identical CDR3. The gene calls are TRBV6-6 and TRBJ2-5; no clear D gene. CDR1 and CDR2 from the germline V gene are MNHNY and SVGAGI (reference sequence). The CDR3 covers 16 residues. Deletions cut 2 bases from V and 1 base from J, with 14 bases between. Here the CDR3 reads CASSYRQSKGQETQYF. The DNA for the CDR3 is TGTGCCAGCAGTTACCGGCAAAGCAAGGGCCAAGAGACCCAGTACTTC.

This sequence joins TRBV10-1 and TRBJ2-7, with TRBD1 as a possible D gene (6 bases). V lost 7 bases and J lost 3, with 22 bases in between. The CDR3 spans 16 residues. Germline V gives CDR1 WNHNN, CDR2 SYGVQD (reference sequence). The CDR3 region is CASTRDILMHFYEQYF. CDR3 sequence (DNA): TGCGCCAGCACACGGGACATCTTAATGCATTTCTACGAGCAGTACTTC.

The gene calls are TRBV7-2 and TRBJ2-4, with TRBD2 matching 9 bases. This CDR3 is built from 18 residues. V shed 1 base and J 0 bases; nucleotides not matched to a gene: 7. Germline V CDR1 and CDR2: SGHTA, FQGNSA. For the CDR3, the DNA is TGTGCCAGCAGCTTAGGGCTAGCGGGGCTACTAGCCAAAAACATTCAGTACTTC. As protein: CASSLGLAGLLAKNIQYF.

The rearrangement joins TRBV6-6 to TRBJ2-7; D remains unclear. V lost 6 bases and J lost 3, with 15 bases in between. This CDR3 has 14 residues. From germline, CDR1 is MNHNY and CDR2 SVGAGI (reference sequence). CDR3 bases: TGTGCCAGCAGGTCGAATGGCAGACACTACGAGCAGTACTTC. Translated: CASRSNGRHYEQYF.

The CDR3 DNA sequence: TGTGCCAGCAGTGCGCGGACTAGCATACCCGGGGAGCTGTTTTTT. Amino acids: CASSARTSIPGELFF. The chain uses TRBV2 and TRBJ2-2; 8 positions agree with TRBD2. The V gene's germline CDR1 is SNHLY and CDR2 FYNNEI. This CDR3 comprises 15 residues. V trimming: 4 bases; J trimming: 6 bases; junction bases outside the gene matches: 7.

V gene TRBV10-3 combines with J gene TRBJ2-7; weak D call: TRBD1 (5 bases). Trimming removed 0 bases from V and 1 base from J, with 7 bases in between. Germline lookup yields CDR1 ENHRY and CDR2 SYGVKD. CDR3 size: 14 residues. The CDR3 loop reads CAISESGPSYEQYF. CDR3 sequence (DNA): TGTGCCATCAGTGAGTCGGGGCCATCCTACGAGCAGTACTTC.

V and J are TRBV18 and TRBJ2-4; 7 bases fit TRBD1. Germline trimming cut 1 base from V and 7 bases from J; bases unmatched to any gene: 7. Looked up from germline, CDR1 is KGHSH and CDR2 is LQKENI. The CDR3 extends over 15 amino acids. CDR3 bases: TGTGCCAGCTCACCACGGACAGGACTTACTAACATTCAGTACTTC. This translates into CASSPRTGLTNIQYF.